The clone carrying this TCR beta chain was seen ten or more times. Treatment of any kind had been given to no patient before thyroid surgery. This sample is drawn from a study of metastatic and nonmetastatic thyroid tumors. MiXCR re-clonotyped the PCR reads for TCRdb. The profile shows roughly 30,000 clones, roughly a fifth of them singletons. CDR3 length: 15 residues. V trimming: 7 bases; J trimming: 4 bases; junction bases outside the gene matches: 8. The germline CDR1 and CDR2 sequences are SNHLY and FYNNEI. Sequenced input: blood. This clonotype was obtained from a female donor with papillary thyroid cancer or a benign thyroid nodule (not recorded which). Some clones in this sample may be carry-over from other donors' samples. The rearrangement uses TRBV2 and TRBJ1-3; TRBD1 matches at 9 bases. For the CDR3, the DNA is TGTGCCAGCATTAGGGACAGGGTTTCAGGAAACACCATATATTTT. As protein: CASIRDRVSGNTIYF.